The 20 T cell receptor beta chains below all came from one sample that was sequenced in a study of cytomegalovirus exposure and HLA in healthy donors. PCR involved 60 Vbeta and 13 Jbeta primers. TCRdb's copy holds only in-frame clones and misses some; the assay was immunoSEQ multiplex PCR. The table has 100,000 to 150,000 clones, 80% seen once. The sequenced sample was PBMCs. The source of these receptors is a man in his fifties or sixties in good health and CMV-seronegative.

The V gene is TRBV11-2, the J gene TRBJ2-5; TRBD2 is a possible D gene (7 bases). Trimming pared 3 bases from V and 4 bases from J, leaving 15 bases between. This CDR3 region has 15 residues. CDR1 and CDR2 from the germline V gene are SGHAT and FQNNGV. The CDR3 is CASSFGGGGAETQYF. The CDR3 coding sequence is TGTGCCAGCAGCTTTGGTGGGGGGGGCGCAGAGACCCAGTACTTC.

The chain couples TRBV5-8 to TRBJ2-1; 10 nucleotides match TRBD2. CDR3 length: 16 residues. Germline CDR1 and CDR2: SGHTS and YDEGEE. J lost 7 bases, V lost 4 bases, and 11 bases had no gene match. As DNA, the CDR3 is TGTGCCAGCAGCCCCATAGGCGAGCGGGGGGGGAATGAGCAGTTCTTC. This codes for CASSPIGERGGNEQFF.

CDR3 in amino acids: CASSPSREVFYEQFF. The CDR3 DNA is TGCGCCAGCAGCCCCTCAAGGGAGGTATTCTATGAGCAGTTCTTC. This chain links TRBV5-1 with TRBJ2-1; TRBD2 is a possible D gene (6 bases). This CDR3 spans 15 amino acids. The V end lost 4 bases, the J end lost 8 bases, and 19 bases lay between the germline ends. Germline values: CDR1 SGHRS, CDR2 YFSETQ.

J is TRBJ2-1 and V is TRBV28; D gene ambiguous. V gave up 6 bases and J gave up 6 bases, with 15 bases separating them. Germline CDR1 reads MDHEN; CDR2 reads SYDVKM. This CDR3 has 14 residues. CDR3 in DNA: TGTGCCAGCAGACCGGGTCTAGTCAGCAATGAGCAGTTCTTC. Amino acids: CASRPGLVSNEQFF. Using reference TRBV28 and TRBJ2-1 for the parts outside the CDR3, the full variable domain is DVKVTQSSRYLVKRTGEKVFLECVQDMDHENMFWYRQDPGLGLRLIYFSYDVKMKEKGDIPEGYSVSREKKERFSLILESASTNQTSMYLCASRPGLVSNEQFFGPGTRLTVL.

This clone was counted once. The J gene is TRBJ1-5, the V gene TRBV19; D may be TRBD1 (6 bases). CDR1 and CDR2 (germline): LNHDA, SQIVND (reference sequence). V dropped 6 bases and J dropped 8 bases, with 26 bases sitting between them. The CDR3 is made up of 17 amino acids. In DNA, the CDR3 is TGTGCCAGTAGACCTCAAGGGGGGGAGGGGATATCTAAGCCCCAGCATTTT. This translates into CASRPQGGEGISKPQHF.

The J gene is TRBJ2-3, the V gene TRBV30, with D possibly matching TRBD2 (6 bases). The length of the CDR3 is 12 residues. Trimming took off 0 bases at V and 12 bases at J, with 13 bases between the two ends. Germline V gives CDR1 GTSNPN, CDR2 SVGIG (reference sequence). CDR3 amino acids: CAWSVGLSPQYF. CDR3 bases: TGTGCCTGGAGTGTGGGACTTAGTCCCCAGTATTTT.

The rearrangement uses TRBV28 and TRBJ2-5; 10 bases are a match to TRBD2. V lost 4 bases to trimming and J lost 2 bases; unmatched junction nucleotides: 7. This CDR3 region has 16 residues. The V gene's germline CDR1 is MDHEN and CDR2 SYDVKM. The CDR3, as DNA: TGTGCCAGCAGTTCCCTAGCGGGAGCTCGGCAAGAGACCCAGTACTTC. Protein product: CASSSLAGARQETQYF.

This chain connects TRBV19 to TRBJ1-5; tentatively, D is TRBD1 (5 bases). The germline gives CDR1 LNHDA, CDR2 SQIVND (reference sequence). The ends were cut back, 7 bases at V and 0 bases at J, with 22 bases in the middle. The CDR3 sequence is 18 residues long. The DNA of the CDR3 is TGTGCCAGTAAAGTTGCTGGGGGGGAGACATATAGCAATCAGCCCCAGCATTTT. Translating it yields CASKVAGGETYSNQPQHF.

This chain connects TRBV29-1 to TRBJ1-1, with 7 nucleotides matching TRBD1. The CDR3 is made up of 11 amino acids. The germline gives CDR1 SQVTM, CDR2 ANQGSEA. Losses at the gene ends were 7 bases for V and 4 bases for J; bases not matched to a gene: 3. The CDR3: CSGGTATEAFF. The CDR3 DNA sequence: TGCAGCGGTGGGACAGCCACTGAAGCTTTCTTT.

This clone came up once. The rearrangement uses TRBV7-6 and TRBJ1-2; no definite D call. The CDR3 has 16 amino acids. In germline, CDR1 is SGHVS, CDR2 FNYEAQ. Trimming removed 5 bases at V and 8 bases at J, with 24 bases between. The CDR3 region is CASSPRRIHSAEGYTF. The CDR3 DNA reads TGTGCCAGCAGCCCACGAAGGATCCATAGCGCGGAGGGCTACACCTTC.

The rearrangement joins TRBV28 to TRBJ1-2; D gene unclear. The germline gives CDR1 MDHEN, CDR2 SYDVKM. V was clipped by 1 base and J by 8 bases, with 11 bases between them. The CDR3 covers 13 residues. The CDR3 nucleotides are TGTGCCAGCAGTTTATTAGTACGTGTGGGCTACACCTTC. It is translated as CASSLLVRVGYTF.

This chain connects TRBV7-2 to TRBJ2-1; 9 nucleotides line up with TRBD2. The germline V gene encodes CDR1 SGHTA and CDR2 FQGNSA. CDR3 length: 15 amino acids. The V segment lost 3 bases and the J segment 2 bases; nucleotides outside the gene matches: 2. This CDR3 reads CASSLTSGPYNEQFF. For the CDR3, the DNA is TGTGCCAGCAGCTTGACTAGCGGACCCTACAATGAGCAGTTCTTC.

CDR3 in amino acids: CASRGRTPRGPDTQYF. The CDR3, as DNA: TGTGCCAGCAGGGGTAGAACTCCCCGAGGGCCAGATACGCAGTATTTT. The rearrangement uses TRBV2 and TRBJ2-3; tentatively, D is TRBD2 (5 bases). This CDR3 is 16 amino acids long. Germline CDR1 is SNHLY and CDR2 is FYNNEI. Trimming pared 6 bases from V and 4 bases from J, leaving 20 bases between.

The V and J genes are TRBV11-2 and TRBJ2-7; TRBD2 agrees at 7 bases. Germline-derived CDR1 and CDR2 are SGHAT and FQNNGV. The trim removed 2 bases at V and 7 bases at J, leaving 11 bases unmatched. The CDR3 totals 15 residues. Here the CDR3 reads CASSLNSPGGLEQYF. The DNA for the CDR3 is TGTGCCAGCAGCTTAAATTCCCCGGGGGGTTTGGAGCAGTACTTC.

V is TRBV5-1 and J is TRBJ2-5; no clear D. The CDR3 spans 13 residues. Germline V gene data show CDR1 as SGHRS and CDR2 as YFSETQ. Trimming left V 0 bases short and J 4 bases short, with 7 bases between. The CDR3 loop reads CASSLGLLETQYF. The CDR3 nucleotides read TGCGCCAGCAGCTTGGGTCTTTTAGAGACCCAGTACTTC.

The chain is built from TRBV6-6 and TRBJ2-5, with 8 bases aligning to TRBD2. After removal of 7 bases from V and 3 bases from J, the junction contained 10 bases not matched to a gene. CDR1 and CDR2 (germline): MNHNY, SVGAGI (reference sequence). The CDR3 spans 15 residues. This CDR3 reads CASTDQPRGEETQYF. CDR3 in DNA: TGTGCCAGCACCGATCAACCGCGGGGGGAAGAGACCCAGTACTTC.

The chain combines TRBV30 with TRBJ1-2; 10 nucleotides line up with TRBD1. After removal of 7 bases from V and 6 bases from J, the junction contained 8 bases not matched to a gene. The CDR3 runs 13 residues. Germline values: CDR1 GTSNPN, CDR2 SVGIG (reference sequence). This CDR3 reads CASPTGTGDGYTF. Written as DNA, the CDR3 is TGTGCCTCCCCTACCGGGACAGGGGATGGCTACACCTTC.

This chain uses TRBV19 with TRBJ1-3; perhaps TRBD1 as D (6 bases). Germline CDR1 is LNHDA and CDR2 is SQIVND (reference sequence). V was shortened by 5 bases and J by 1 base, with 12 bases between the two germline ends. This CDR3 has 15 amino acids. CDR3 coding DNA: TGTGCCAGTAGTCCCCAGGGGATTTCTGGAAACACCATATATTTT. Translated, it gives CASSPQGISGNTIYF. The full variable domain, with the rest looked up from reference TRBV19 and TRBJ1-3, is DGGITQSPKYLFRKEGQNVTLSCEQNLNHDAMYWYRQDPGQGLRLIYYSQIVNDFQKGDIAEGYSVSREKKESFPLTVTSAQKNPTAFYLCASSPQGISGNTIYFGEGSWLTVV.

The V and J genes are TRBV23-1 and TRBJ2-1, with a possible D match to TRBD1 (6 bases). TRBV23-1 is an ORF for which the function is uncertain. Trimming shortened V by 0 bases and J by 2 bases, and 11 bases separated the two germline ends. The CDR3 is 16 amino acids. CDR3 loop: CASSQSRGQTYNEQFF. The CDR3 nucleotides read TGCGCCAGCAGTCAATCTCGGGGACAAACCTACAATGAGCAGTTCTTC.

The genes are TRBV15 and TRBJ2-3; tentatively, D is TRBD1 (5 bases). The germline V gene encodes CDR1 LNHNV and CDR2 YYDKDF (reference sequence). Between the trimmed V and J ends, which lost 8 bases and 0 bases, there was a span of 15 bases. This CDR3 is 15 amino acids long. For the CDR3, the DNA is TGTGCCACCTCCCCAGGGCAGCCTAGCACAGATACGCAGTATTTT. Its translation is CATSPGQPSTDTQYF. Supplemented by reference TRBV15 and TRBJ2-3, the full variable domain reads DAMVIQNPRYQVTQFGKPVTLSCSQTLNHNVMYWYQQKSSQAPKLLFHYYDKDFNNEADTPDNFQSRRPNTSFCFLDIRSPGLGDTAMYLCATSPGQPSTDTQYFGPGTRLTVL.